Listed below are T cell receptor beta chains from one sample, sequenced in a study of blood T cell repertoires in COVID-19. TCRdb's table, derived via immunoSEQ multiplex PCR, lists solely in-frame clones and lacks some. The sample includes some 42,000 clones, roughly 84% of them seen just once. The sequenced sample was peripheral blood. Receptors were obtained from a human donor in a cohort sampled during active COVID-19. Both conserved end residues are part of each CDR3. The D gene is left open where the match is weak. Rows may omit the clone size; those that give it use once, few, many or a size class.

J: TRBJ2-1; D: TRBD1; length: 13; size: -; V: TRBV18; DNA: TGTGCCAGCTCACTTCTACAGGGGGATGAGCAGTTCTTC; CDR3: CASSLLQGDEQFF
J: TRBJ2-7; D: -; length: 14; size: -; V: TRBV7-9; DNA: TGTGCCAGCAGCTTAGGACAGGCTTTCTACGAGCAGTACTTC; CDR3: CASSLGQAFYEQYF
J: TRBJ2-1; D: TRBD1; length: 18; size: -; V: TRBV5-1; DNA: TGCGCCAGCAGCTTGGTGCCAACAGGGGCCCGAGTGGGCAATGAGCAGTTCTTC; CDR3: CASSLVPTGARVGNEQFF
J: TRBJ1-6; D: -; length: 13; size: -; V: TRBV2; DNA: TGTGCCAGCAGGGACCGCGAGGGATCACCCCTCCACTTT; CDR3: CASRDREGSPLHF
J: TRBJ1-2; D: TRBD1; length: 14; size: -; V: TRBV9; DNA: TGTGCCAGCAGCGTAGAGGACAGGGGCTATGGCTACACCTTC; CDR3: CASSVEDRGYGYTF
J: TRBJ2-2; D: -; length: 15; size: -; V: TRBV27; DNA: TGTGCCAGCAAGTCGGTGGCGGTAAACACCGGGGAGCTGTTTTTT; CDR3: CASKSVAVNTGELFF
J: TRBJ1-4; D: -; length: 14; size: few; V: TRBV19; DNA: TGTGCCAGTAGTGAGCGAAGTTCGAATGAAAAACTGTTTTTT; CDR3: CASSERSSNEKLFF
J: TRBJ2-1; D: -; length: 18; size: -; V: TRBV29-1; DNA: TGCAGCGTTGAAGGGGGTTTATTAGGCGGGGTAGGGTCCGATGAGCAGTTCTTC; CDR3: CSVEGGLLGGVGSDEQFF
J: TRBJ2-7; D: TRBD2; length: 16; size: -; V: TRBV27; DNA: TGTGCCAGCAGTTTGAGCGGGACTACAATACTCTACGAGCAGTACTTC; CDR3: CASSLSGTTILYEQYF
J: TRBJ2-5; D: -; length: 14; size: once; V: TRBV9; DNA: TGTGCCAGCAGCGTCGGTAAATCCCAAGAGACCCAGTACTTC; CDR3: CASSVGKSQETQYF
J: TRBJ2-2; D: -; length: 14; size: once; V: TRBV24-1; DNA: TGTGCCACCAGTGATTCCGTGACAGACGCTGGAAGGGAATTT; CDR3: CATSDSVTDAGREF
J: TRBJ2-1; D: TRBD2; length: 16; size: -; V: TRBV11-3; DNA: TGTGCCAGCAGCTCAAGACTAGCCCCGAACTACAATGAGCAGTTCTTC; CDR3: CASSSRLAPNYNEQFF
J: TRBJ1-2; D: TRBD1; length: 15; size: once; V: TRBV9; DNA: TGTGCCAGCAGCGTATCCGGGACAGAAAACTATGGCTACACCTTC; CDR3: CASSVSGTENYGYTF
J: TRBJ2-7; D: -; length: 13; size: -; V: TRBV18; DNA: TGTGCCAGCTCACTACAGGACTCCTACGAGCAGTACTTC; CDR3: CASSLQDSYEQYF
J: TRBJ1-5; D: -; length: 13; size: few; V: TRBV12-3/TRBV12-4; DNA: TGTGCCAGCAGTTTAAACCAGAATCAGCCCCAGCATTTT; CDR3: CASSLNQNQPQHF
J: TRBJ2-1; D: TRBD2; length: 15; size: medium-sized; V: TRBV9; DNA: TGTGCCAGCAGCGGAGGACTAGCGGGGGTAAATGAGCAGTTCTTC; CDR3: CASSGGLAGVNEQFF
J: TRBJ2-3; D: TRBD1; length: 15; size: once; V: TRBV10-3; DNA: TGTGCCATCAGTGGGGTGACAGGGAACACAGATACGCAGTATTTT; CDR3: CAISGVTGNTDTQYF